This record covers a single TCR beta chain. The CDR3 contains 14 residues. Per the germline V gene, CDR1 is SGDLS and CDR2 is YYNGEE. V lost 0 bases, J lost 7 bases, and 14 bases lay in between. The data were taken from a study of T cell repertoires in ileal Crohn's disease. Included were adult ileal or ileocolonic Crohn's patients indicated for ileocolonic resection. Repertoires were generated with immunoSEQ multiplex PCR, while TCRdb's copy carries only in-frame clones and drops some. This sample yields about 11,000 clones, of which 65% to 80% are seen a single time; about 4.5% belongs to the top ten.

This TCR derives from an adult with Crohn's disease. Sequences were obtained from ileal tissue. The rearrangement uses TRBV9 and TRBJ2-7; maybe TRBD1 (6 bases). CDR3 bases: TGTGCCAGCAGCGTAGGGGGATTACAGGGAGAGCAGTACTTC. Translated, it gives CASSVGGLQGEQYF.